These 3 T cell receptor beta chains originate from one sample sequenced in a study of T cell repertoires and HLA-DP antigens. TCRdb's copy holds only in-frame clones and misses some; the assay was immunoSEQ multiplex PCR. The sample has around 70,000 clones; roughly 75% are singletons. These receptors have no identified antigens. Sequencing input: CD4+ T cells from PBMCs. The receptors originated from a man aged 55 to 70 in good health and CMV-seronegative.

CDR3 region: CSVVDGTNYGYTF. CDR3 DNA: TGCAGCGTTGTAGACGGGACTAACTATGGCTACACCTTC. The chain links TRBV29-1 to TRBJ1-2; D gene unclear. This CDR3 has 13 amino acids. Germline V gene sequence: CDR1 SQVTM, CDR2 ANQGSEA. V dropped 4 bases and J dropped 0 bases, with 9 bases sitting between them.

J is TRBJ2-5 and V is TRBV15; the match to TRBD2 covers 8 bases. With V trimmed by 1 base and J by 5 bases, 6 bases remained unmatched. CDR3 length: 15 amino acids. CDR1 and CDR2 from the germline V gene are LNHNV and YYDKDF (reference sequence). The CDR3: CATSRAFGGAETQYF. CDR3 DNA: TGTGCCACCAGCAGAGCGTTCGGGGGGGCGGAGACCCAGTACTTC.

J is TRBJ1-2 and V is TRBV28, with D uncertain. Germline lookup yields CDR1 MDHEN and CDR2 SYDVKM. The CDR3 has 13 residues. The V gene lost 7 bases and the J gene lost 2 bases, with 11 bases spanning the gap. DNA of the CDR3: TGTGCCAGCACCCCAGGACGGAACTATGGCTACACCTTC. Residues: CASTPGRNYGYTF.